Listed below are T cell receptor beta chains from one sample, sequenced in a study of ipilimumab plus nivolumab after autologous stem cell transplantation. The data were produced by immunoSEQ multiplex PCR, yet TCRdb's version contains in-frame clones alone and is incomplete. The sample records roughly 9,700 clones, under 85% being singletons. The sample was PBMCs, taken in a trial of ipilimumab plus nivolumab as post-transplant consolidation. These receptor sequences come from a male donor with diffuse large B-cell lymphoma. Each CDR3 is given with its conserved first and last residue. The order of the fields is D gene, J gene, V gene, CDR3 DNA, CDR3 protein. A D gene is named only where the DNA matches it firmly.

D gene: TRBD2; J gene: TRBJ2-1; V gene: TRBV5-1; CDR3 DNA: TGCGCCAGCAGCCCGGGACTAGTCTCCTACAATGAGCAGTTCTTC; CDR3 protein: CASSPGLVSYNEQFF
D gene: TRBD1; J gene: TRBJ1-2; V gene: TRBV7-2; CDR3 DNA: TGTGCCAGCAGCCCCAGGGACAGATACTATGGCTACACCTTC; CDR3 protein: CASSPRDRYYGYTF
D gene: .; J gene: TRBJ2-7; V gene: TRBV5-6; CDR3 DNA: TGTGCCAGCAGTTTGATGGGAGTCTCCTACGAGCAGTACTTC; CDR3 protein: CASSLMGVSYEQYF
D gene: TRBD1; J gene: TRBJ2-7; V gene: TRBV27; CDR3 DNA: TGTGCCAGCAGTTTTAACCACAGGGGTACGCAGTACTTC; CDR3 protein: CASSFNHRGTQYF
D gene: .; J gene: TRBJ1-1; V gene: TRBV7-9; CDR3 DNA: TGTGCCAGCAGCTTAATGGGGTTGGTGAACACTGAAGCTTTCTTT; CDR3 protein: CASSLMGLVNTEAFF
D gene: .; J gene: TRBJ1-5; V gene: TRBV28; CDR3 DNA: TGTGCCAGCAGCATTGCCCGGAGTTACAATCAGCCCCAGCATTTT; CDR3 protein: CASSIARSYNQPQHF
D gene: TRBD2; J gene: TRBJ2-1; V gene: TRBV27; CDR3 DNA: TGTGCCAGCAGTCCCCGGCTAGCGGGGGGGTGGTACAATGAGCAGTTCTTC; CDR3 protein: CASSPRLAGGWYNEQFF
D gene: TRBD1; J gene: TRBJ2-3; V gene: TRBV5-4; CDR3 DNA: TGTGCCAGCAGCTCCCGGACAGGAACAGATACGCAGTATTTT; CDR3 protein: CASSSRTGTDTQYF
D gene: .; J gene: TRBJ1-2; V gene: TRBV5-5; CDR3 DNA: TGTGCCAGCAGCTTGGGACAAATCTATGGCTACACCTTC; CDR3 protein: CASSLGQIYGYTF
D gene: TRBD2; J gene: TRBJ2-1; V gene: TRBV10-3; CDR3 DNA: TGTGCCATCAGTGGGGGGCGAGTAGCGGGGGGCGTAGATGAGCAGTTCTTC; CDR3 protein: CAISGGRVAGGVDEQFF
D gene: .; J gene: TRBJ1-1; V gene: TRBV21-1; CDR3 DNA: TGTGCCAGCAGCAAAGTAGGAGAGAACACTGAAGCTTTCTTT; CDR3 protein: CASSKVGENTEAFF
D gene: .; J gene: TRBJ1-1; V gene: TRBV6-5; CDR3 DNA: TGTGCCAGCAGTGAACAGGGAAGTTGGACTGAAGCTTTCTTT; CDR3 protein: CASSEQGSWTEAFF
D gene: .; J gene: TRBJ1-3; V gene: TRBV7-2; CDR3 DNA: TGTGCCAGCAGTCCTTCGTTCTCTGGAAACACCATATATTTT; CDR3 protein: CASSPSFSGNTIYF